This T cell receptor beta chain was sequenced during a study of OX40 agonist ivuxolimab in advanced cancers. Some background on the complete study: Ivuxolimab was a fully human IgG2 agonistic monoclonal antibody targeting the costimulatory receptor OX40 (CD134). Three dose-escalation patients achieved partial responses, one with hepatocellular carcinoma and two with cutaneous melanoma. The paper describes the monotherapy dose-escalation part (N ≈ 50 patients) of the phase I trial of ivuxolimab. Prior anti-PD-1, anti-PD-L1 or anti-CTLA-4 therapy was permitted, and roughly two fifths of dose-escalation patients had received checkpoint inhibitors. Intravenous ivuxolimab was administered to patients every 2 weeks at six dose levels: 0.01, 0.1, 0.3, 1.5, 3 and 10 mg/kg. In the dose-escalation cohort, roughly 82% of patients were male, and the mean age was around 65 years with a range of roughly 23 to 79. The purpose of peripheral TCRbeta sequencing was to test whether ivuxolimab changed TCR sequence diversity and led to clonal T-cell expansion. Among the roughly 50 dose-escalation patients, about 19 had hepatocellular carcinoma, roughly 15 melanoma, 9 renal cell carcinoma and 9 head and neck cancer.

The investigation overall reported the following: Low levels of normalized T-cell clonal expansion were also shown by some nonresponding patients. On average, CD8+ T cells showed more expanded clones than CD4+ T cells after ivuxolimab. At doses of 0.1 to 3.0 mg/kg, clonal expansion of both CD4+ and CD8+ blood T cells was observed from baseline to week 6. In the 0.1-3.0 mg/kg groups, partial responders had among the lowest normalized peripheral clonal expansion, particularly in CD8+ T cells. Which antigens the clonally expanded peripheral T cells were specific for was not determined.

The CDR3 numbers 19 residues from cysteine through phenylalanine. Only the CDR3 DNA stays, 57 bases, in frame from base 1. The junction shows trimming of 1 base on V and 1 base on J, plus 20 bases between the germline ends. The germline V gene encodes CDR1 SEHNR and CDR2 FQNEAQ (reference sequence). With respect to this clone: The antigen it recognizes is unknown. Per-base quality was not reported, and no clone a single base away is much larger than it.

For sequencing of the TCRbeta CDR3 region, genomic DNA was extracted from the sorted cells. TCRbeta CDR3 regions were sequenced using the immunoSEQ Assay. Held by TCRdb, this immuneACCESS table contains in-frame sequences only and omits some clones. Under half of the omission traces to an unresolved V gene where checked; the cause of the rest is unknown. The sample has tens of thousands of clones on record, approximately 91% of them singletons. The ten largest clones take up around 28% of the sample. Patients with autoimmune disease history or receiving systemic immunosuppression were excluded from the trial. Peripheral blood for TCR sequencing was collected from all dose cohorts at baseline, on cycle 4 day 1, and on cycle 7 day 1. Samples were obtained from an open-label, multicenter, first-in-human phase I dose-escalation trial of ivuxolimab. Adults with locally advanced or metastatic melanoma, renal cell, hepatocellular, or head and neck squamous cell carcinoma were enrolled in the trial. Before TCR sequencing, CD4+ T cells and CD8+ T cells were sorted from peripheral blood as separate populations.

This receptor was identified in an adult with an advanced solid tumor such as melanoma, head and neck, liver or kidney cancer. The starting material was CD4+ or CD8+ T cells sorted from blood, obtained in a trial of the OX40 agonist ivuxolimab. This receptor chain uses TRBV7-9 and TRBJ1-3; the best D guess is TRBD1, with 5 bases matching. In nucleotide form, the sequence is TGTGCCAGCAGCTTAGTGGGTGGGGCATCCGCTAGGTCTGGAAACACCATATATTTT. It translates as CASSLVGGASARSGNTIYF.